This TCR beta chain was sequenced during a study of T-cell reconstitution after alpha-beta-depleted transplantation in children. CDR1 is SGHRS, CDR2 YFSETQ, per germline. CDR3 length: 14 residues. The V end lost 0 bases, the J end lost 6 bases, and 12 bases lay between the germline ends. This sample's TCRbeta library carried unique molecular identifier barcodes. From the PCR reads, TCRdb called clonotypes with MiXCR, one entry per CDR3 protein. The sample records approximately 240,000 distinct CDR3 sequences, approximately 9.9% being singletons. Sequenced here: PBMCs from the stem cell graft donor, sampled from the stem cell graft. The receptor was isolated from a human donor who donated a stem cell graft to a child with SCID. The J gene is TRBJ1-2, the V gene TRBV5-1; D unresolved. CDR3 residues: CASSLDGVEDGYTF. In DNA form, the CDR3 reads TGCGCCAGCAGCTTGGATGGGGTCGAGGATGGCTACACCTTC.